Listed here is a single T cell receptor beta chain. Its antigen remains unidentified. The CDR3 sequence is 15 residues long. Trimming stripped 0 bases from V and 5 bases from J, with 11 bases between. The germline CDR1 and CDR2 sequences are MNHEY and SVGAGI. Each cDNA held unique molecular identifiers, and template switching gave it a universal primer site. TCRdb fed the 5' RACE reads into MiXCR, producing one record per CDR3 protein. The sample has roughly 470,000 distinct CDR3 sequences; 14% are singletons. This entry comes from a study of identical twins. Study findings and constraints: Weaker excess sharing between twins was seen in beta out-of-frame sequences. Invariant MAIT and iNKT cells may have partly biased zero-insertion analyses.

This sample also appeared in a second study, on yellow fever vaccine responses in identical twins. As reported in that work: On the reported evidence, twins' vaccine T cell responses seemed partly convergent and partly personalized.

The material sequenced was CD4+ T cells sorted from blood. The TCR was taken from a woman aged 18-35 years in good health. The V and J genes are TRBV6-5 and TRBJ2-1; either TRBD1 or TRBD2 may fit D (5 bases each). CDR3 amino acids: CASSYSGTANNEQFF. CDR3 coding DNA: TGTGCCAGCAGTTACTCTGGGACGGCTAACAATGAGCAGTTCTTC.